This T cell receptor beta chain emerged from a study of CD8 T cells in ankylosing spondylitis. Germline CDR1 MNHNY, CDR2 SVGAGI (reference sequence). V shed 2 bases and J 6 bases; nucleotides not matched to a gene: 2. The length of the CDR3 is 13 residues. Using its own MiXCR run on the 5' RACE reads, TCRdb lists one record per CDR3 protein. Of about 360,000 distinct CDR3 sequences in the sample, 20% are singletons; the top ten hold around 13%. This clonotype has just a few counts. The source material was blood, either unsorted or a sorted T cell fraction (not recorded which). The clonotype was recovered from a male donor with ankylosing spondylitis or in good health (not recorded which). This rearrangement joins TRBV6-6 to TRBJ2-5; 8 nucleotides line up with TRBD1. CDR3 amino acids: CASSYDRGQTQYF. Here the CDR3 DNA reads TGTGCCAGCAGTTACGACAGGGGTCAGACCCAGTACTTC.